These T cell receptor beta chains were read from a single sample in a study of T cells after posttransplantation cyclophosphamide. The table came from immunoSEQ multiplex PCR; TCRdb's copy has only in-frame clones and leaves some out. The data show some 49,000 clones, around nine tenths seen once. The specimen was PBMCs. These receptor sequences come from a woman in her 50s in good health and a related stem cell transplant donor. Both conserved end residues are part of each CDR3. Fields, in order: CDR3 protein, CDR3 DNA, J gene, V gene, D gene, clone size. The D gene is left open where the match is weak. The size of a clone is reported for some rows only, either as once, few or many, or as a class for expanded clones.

cdr3_aa: CASSFGTSGGGLFF
cdr3_nt: TGTGCCAGCAGCTTCGGGACTAGCGGGGGAGGGCTGTTTTTT
j_call: TRBJ2-2
v_call: TRBV11-2
d_call: TRBD2
clone_size: .

cdr3_aa: CASSVMGGQETQYF
cdr3_nt: TGTGCCAGCAGCGTTATGGGAGGCCAAGAGACCCAGTACTTC
j_call: TRBJ2-5
v_call: TRBV9
d_call: .
clone_size: .

cdr3_aa: CAISESGIYNEQFF
cdr3_nt: TGTGCCATCAGTGAGTCGGGCATCTACAATGAGCAGTTCTTC
j_call: TRBJ2-1
v_call: TRBV10-3
d_call: .
clone_size: .

cdr3_aa: CASRATSGRANEQFF
cdr3_nt: TGTGCCAGCCGCGCTACTAGCGGGAGGGCCAATGAGCAGTTCTTC
j_call: TRBJ2-1
v_call: TRBV25-1
d_call: TRBD2
clone_size: once

cdr3_aa: CASSSTGTGKVSSYNEQFF
cdr3_nt: TGTGCCAGCAGCTCCACTGGGACAGGGAAGGTAAGCTCCTACAATGAGCAGTTCTTC
j_call: TRBJ2-1
v_call: TRBV11-2
d_call: TRBD1
clone_size: once

cdr3_aa: CASSLTTGEQYF
cdr3_nt: TGTGCCAGCAGCCTAACGACAGGGGAGCAGTACTTC
j_call: TRBJ2-7
v_call: TRBV14
d_call: TRBD1
clone_size: .

cdr3_aa: CASSLGIGDRGYEQYF
cdr3_nt: TGTGCCAGCAGCTTAGGGATCGGGGACAGGGGCTACGAGCAGTACTTC
j_call: TRBJ2-7
v_call: TRBV28
d_call: TRBD1
clone_size: .

cdr3_aa: CASTDMYYGAGNTIYF
cdr3_nt: TGTGCCAGCACCGATATGTACTACGGGGCTGGAAACACCATATATTTT
j_call: TRBJ1-3
v_call: TRBV5-6
d_call: .
clone_size: few

cdr3_aa: CASRDRPGNTIYF
cdr3_nt: TGTGCCAGCCGGGACAGGCCTGGAAACACCATATATTTT
j_call: TRBJ1-3
v_call: TRBV5-8
d_call: TRBD1
clone_size: few

cdr3_aa: CASRSTEYSYEQYF
cdr3_nt: TGTGCCAGCAGATCCACAGAATACTCCTACGAGCAGTACTTC
j_call: TRBJ2-7
v_call: TRBV11-2
d_call: .
clone_size: once

cdr3_aa: CAISTGTSGGAVDTQYF
cdr3_nt: TGTGCCATCAGTACCGGGACTAGCGGGGGGGCCGTAGATACGCAGTATTTT
j_call: TRBJ2-3
v_call: TRBV10-3
d_call: TRBD2
clone_size: .

cdr3_aa: CASSLELAGGSYEQYF
cdr3_nt: TGTGCCAGCAGCTTAGAATTGGCGGGAGGCTCTTACGAGCAGTACTTC
j_call: TRBJ2-7
v_call: TRBV13
d_call: TRBD2
clone_size: .

cdr3_aa: CASSQDRGQYF
cdr3_nt: TGCGCCAGCAGTCAAGACAGGGGCCAGTACTTC
j_call: TRBJ2-7
v_call: TRBV5-1
d_call: TRBD1
clone_size: .

cdr3_aa: CASSEQEPQHF
cdr3_nt: TGTGCCAGCAGTGAACAGGAGCCCCAGCATTTT
j_call: TRBJ1-5
v_call: TRBV6-1
d_call: .
clone_size: .

cdr3_aa: CASSFAGFTDTQYF
cdr3_nt: TGTGCCAGCAGCTTCGCAGGGTTCACAGATACGCAGTATTTT
j_call: TRBJ2-3
v_call: TRBV7-2
d_call: .
clone_size: .

cdr3_aa: CASSLGAGGVGETQYF
cdr3_nt: TGTGCCAGCAGCTTGGGGGCAGGGGGCGTAGGAGAGACCCAGTACTTC
j_call: TRBJ2-5
v_call: TRBV5-4
d_call: TRBD1
clone_size: .

cdr3_aa: CASSGGTAQETQYF
cdr3_nt: TGTGCCAGCAGCGGGGGGACAGCTCAAGAGACCCAGTACTTC
j_call: TRBJ2-5
v_call: TRBV9
d_call: TRBD1
clone_size: .

cdr3_aa: CASSQEAWTERNF
cdr3_nt: TGTGCCAGCAGCCAGGAGGCCTGGACAGAAAGGAACTTC
j_call: TRBJ2-7
v_call: TRBV14
d_call: .
clone_size: .

cdr3_aa: CASSLGGGISGYTF
cdr3_nt: TGTGCCAGCAGCTTGGGGGGGGGAATTAGTGGCTACACCTTC
j_call: TRBJ1-2
v_call: TRBV5-4
d_call: .
clone_size: .

cdr3_aa: CASGSSGRGAQETQYF
cdr3_nt: TGTGCTAGTGGTTCATCAGGGCGGGGGGCCCAAGAGACCCAGTACTTC
j_call: TRBJ2-5
v_call: TRBV12-5
d_call: TRBD2
clone_size: .

cdr3_aa: CARPDMSTDTQYF
cdr3_nt: TGTGCCAGGCCAGACATGAGCACAGATACGCAGTATTTT
j_call: TRBJ2-3
v_call: TRBV6-7
d_call: .
clone_size: .

cdr3_aa: CASSQRTGGANYGYTF
cdr3_nt: TGTGCCAGTAGTCAGAGGACAGGGGGCGCTAACTATGGCTACACCTTC
j_call: TRBJ1-2
v_call: TRBV19
d_call: TRBD1
clone_size: .

cdr3_aa: CASSLVTESNYGYTF
cdr3_nt: TGTGCCAGCAGCTTAGTGACAGAATCTAACTATGGCTACACCTTC
j_call: TRBJ1-2
v_call: TRBV7-2
d_call: .
clone_size: .

cdr3_aa: CASSEQRTQYNEQFF
cdr3_nt: TGTGCCAGCAGCGAACAAAGGACACAATACAATGAGCAGTTCTTC
j_call: TRBJ2-1
v_call: TRBV5-4
d_call: .
clone_size: .

cdr3_aa: CASSQSYSSGGNYEQYF
cdr3_nt: TGCGCCAGCAGCCAATCCTACTCTAGCGGGGGGAACTACGAGCAGTACTTC
j_call: TRBJ2-7
v_call: TRBV4-1
d_call: TRBD2
clone_size: .

cdr3_aa: CASSLGGDYSYNEQFF
cdr3_nt: TGCGCCAGCAGCTTGGGAGGGGACTACTCCTACAATGAGCAGTTCTTC
j_call: TRBJ2-1
v_call: TRBV5-1
d_call: TRBD2
clone_size: .

cdr3_aa: CASSFLDSDEQYF
cdr3_nt: TGTGCCAGCAGTTTCCTGGACAGCGACGAGCAGTACTTC
j_call: TRBJ2-7
v_call: TRBV6-6
d_call: .
clone_size: .